These 10 T cell receptor beta chains were all obtained from the same sample, sequenced in a study of CD8 T cells in Susac syndrome. After extraction with the RNeasy kit, 0.5 to 1 ug of the RNA was reverse transcribed using random hexamers. TCRdb used MiXCR to reprocess the immunoSEQ multiplex PCR reads, holding one entry per CDR3 protein. The sample lists around 150,000 distinct CDR3 sequences, around 93% occurring once. Material for sequencing was CD4+ T cells from PBMCs. These receptor sequences come from a human donor in good health.

The chain couples TRBV5-4 to TRBJ2-2; 8 bases map to TRBD1. The V gene's germline CDR1 is SGHNT and CDR2 YYREEE (reference sequence). The V and J ends lost 7 bases and 5 bases, in that order; junction bases with no gene match: 13. The CDR3 has 16 residues. The CDR3: CASRRDRGSMTGELFF. In DNA, the CDR3 is TGTGCCAGCCGCCGCGACAGGGGTAGTATGACCGGGGAGCTGTTTTTT.

The J gene is TRBJ2-5, the V gene TRBV19, with D perhaps being TRBD1 or TRBD2 (5 bases each). The CDR3 covers 16 residues. Trimming removed 1 base from V and 2 bases from J, with 14 bases in between. The germline V gene has CDR1 LNHDA and CDR2 SQIVND (reference sequence). The CDR3 reads CASSIAGLGKQETQYF. Here the CDR3 DNA reads TGTGCCAGTAGTATAGCGGGGCTCGGGAAGCAAGAGACCCAGTACTTC.

The V gene is TRBV27, the J gene TRBJ1-2, with 10 bases aligning to TRBD1. Trimming took 2 bases from V and 2 from J; bases not matched to a gene: 5. CDR3 length equals 16 residues. Germline CDR1 reads MNHEY; CDR2 reads SMNVEV (reference sequence). The CDR3 is CASSLGRQGANYGYTF. CDR3 sequence (DNA): TGTGCCAGCAGTTTAGGTCGACAGGGGGCAAACTATGGCTACACCTTC.

The chain joins TRBV29-1 to TRBJ2-3; D call uncertain. Germline CDR1 is SQVTM and CDR2 is ANQGSEA. The CDR3 loop spans 11 amino acids. V was clipped by 5 bases and J by 4 bases, with 7 bases between them. The DNA for the CDR3 is TGCAGCGTTTGGGTCCCAGATACGCAGTATTTT. The encoded protein is CSVWVPDTQYF.

J is TRBJ2-7 and V is TRBV5-1; D remains unclear. Trimming shortened V by 0 bases and J by 2 bases, and 9 bases separated the two germline ends. The CDR3 covers 14 residues. CDR1 SGHRS and CDR2 YFSETQ come from the germline V gene. Here the CDR3 reads CASSLVESPYEQYF. In DNA form, the CDR3 reads TGCGCCAGCAGCTTGGTTGAGAGCCCCTACGAGCAGTACTTC.

The CDR3 protein is CASSRSGTSGSDTQYF. CDR3 nucleotide sequence: TGTGCCAGTAGTAGATCCGGGACTAGCGGTTCAGATACGCAGTATTTT. V and J are TRBV19 and TRBJ2-3; 11 bases agree with TRBD2. CDR1 is LNHDA and CDR2 is SQIVND in the germline V gene (reference sequence). The V segment lost 4 bases and the J segment 4 bases; nucleotides outside the gene matches: 7. The CDR3 is 16 residues long.

This clonotype was seen only once. This sequence joins TRBV15 and TRBJ2-2; D gene ambiguous. Per the germline V gene, CDR1 is LNHNV and CDR2 is YYDKDF (reference sequence). There are 18 residues in the CDR3. V lost 0 bases and J lost 4, with 18 bases in between. The CDR3 nucleotides read TGTGCCACCAGCAGAGAAGTCTTGGGCCTCAAGCCCACCGGGGAGCTGTTTTTT. Its translation is CATSREVLGLKPTGELFF. Full variable domain (remainder filled in from reference TRBV15 and TRBJ2-2): DAMVIQNPRYQVTQFGKPVTLSCSQTLNHNVMYWYQQKSSQAPKLLFHYYDKDFNNEADTPDNFQSRRPNTSFCFLDIRSPGLGDTAMYLCATSREVLGLKPTGELFFGEGSRLTVL.

This chain joins TRBV29-1 and TRBJ2-5; tentatively, D is TRBD2 (6 bases). CDR1 SQVTM and CDR2 ANQGSEA come from the germline V gene. Deletions cut 2 bases from V and 4 bases from J, with 11 bases between. The CDR3 spans 13 residues. This chain's CDR3 is CSVESAGRETQYF. CDR3 sequence (DNA): TGCAGCGTTGAATCTGCGGGGAGAGAGACCCAGTACTTC.

The CDR3 DNA is TGTGCCAGCAAACCCGGGACAGGGGTCACCGGGGAGCTGTTTTTT. It encodes CASKPGTGVTGELFF. This chain joins TRBV12-3 or TRBV12-4 and TRBJ2-2; 10 bases map to TRBD1. The CDR3 spans 15 residues. The V gene end was trimmed by 7 bases and the J gene end by 4 bases; junction bases not matched to a gene: 6.

This chain uses TRBV29-1 with TRBJ1-4, with 7 bases that match TRBD1. The germline V gene encodes CDR1 SQVTM and CDR2 ANQGSEA. This CDR3 comprises 16 residues. With V trimmed by 6 bases and J by 0 bases, 10 bases remained unmatched. In nucleotides, the CDR3 is TGCAGCGTATCCCTTGGACAGGTTGCAACTAATGAAAAACTGTTTTTT. It is translated as CSVSLGQVATNEKLFF. Filled out from reference TRBV29-1 and TRBJ1-4, the complete variable domain reads SAVISQKPSRDICQRGTSLTIQCQVDSQVTMMFWYRQQPGQSLTLIATANQGSEATYESGFVIDKFPISRPNLTFSTLTVSNMSPEDSSIYLCSVSLGQVATNEKLFFGSGTQLSVL.